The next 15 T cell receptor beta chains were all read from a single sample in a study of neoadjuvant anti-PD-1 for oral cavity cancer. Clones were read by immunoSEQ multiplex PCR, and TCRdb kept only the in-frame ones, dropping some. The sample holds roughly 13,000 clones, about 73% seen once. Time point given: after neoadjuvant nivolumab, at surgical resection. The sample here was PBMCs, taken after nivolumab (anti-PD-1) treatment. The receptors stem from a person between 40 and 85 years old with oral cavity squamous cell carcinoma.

CDR3 in DNA: TGTGCCAGCAGTGAGGGGCCTGGCAGGGCTGGCTACACCTTC. Translating it yields CASSEGPGRAGYTF. The chain links TRBV2 to TRBJ1-2; a weak D match, TRBD1 (5 bases). Germline CDR1 SNHLY, CDR2 FYNNEI. This CDR3 contains 14 residues. Trimming shortened V by 3 bases and J by 7 bases, and 15 bases separated the two germline ends.

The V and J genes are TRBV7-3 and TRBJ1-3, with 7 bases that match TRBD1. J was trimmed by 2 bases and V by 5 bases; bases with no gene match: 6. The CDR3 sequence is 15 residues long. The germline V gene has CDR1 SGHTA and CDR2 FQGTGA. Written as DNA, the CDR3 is TGTGCCAGCAGCGCGACAGGGATCCCTGGAAACACCATATATTTT. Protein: CASSATGIPGNTIYF.

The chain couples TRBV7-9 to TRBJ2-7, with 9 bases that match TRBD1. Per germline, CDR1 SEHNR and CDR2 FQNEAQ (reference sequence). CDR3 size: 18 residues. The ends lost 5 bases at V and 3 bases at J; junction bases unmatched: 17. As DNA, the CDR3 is TGTGCCAGCAGCACACCTAGCGCTGGGACAGGGATAAACTACGAGCAGTACTTC. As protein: CASSTPSAGTGINYEQYF.

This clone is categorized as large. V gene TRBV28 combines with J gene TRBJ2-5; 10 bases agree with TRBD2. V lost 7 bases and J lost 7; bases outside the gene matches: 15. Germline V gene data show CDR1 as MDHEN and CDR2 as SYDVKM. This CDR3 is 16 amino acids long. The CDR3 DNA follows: TGTGCCAGCACCCTGGGGGCGGCTAGCGGGAGTAGGACCCAGTACTTC. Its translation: CASTLGAASGSRTQYF.

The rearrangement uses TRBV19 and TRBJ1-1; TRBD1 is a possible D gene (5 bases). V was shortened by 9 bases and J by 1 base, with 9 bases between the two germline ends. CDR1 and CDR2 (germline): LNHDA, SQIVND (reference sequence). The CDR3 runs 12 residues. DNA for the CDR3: TGTGCCAGCTCAGACAGGAACACTGAAGCTTTCTTT. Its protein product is CASSDRNTEAFF.

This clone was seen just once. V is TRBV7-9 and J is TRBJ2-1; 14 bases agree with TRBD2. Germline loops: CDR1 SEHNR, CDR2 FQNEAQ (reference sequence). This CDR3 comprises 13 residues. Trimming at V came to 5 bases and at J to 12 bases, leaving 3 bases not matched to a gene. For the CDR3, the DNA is TGTGCCAGCAGCGAGGGACTAGCGGGAGTGCAGTTCTTC. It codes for CASSEGLAGVQFF.

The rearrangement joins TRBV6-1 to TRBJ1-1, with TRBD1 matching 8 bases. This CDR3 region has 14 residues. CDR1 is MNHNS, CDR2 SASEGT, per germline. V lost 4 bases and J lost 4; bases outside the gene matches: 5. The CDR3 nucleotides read TGTGCCAGCAGTGTGGTTACAGGGGGCACTGAAGCTTTCTTT. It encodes CASSVVTGGTEAFF.

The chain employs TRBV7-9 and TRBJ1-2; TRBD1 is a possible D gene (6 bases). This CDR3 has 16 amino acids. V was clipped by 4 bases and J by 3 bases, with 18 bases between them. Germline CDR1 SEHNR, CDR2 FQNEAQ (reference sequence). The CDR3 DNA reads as TGTGCCAGCAGCTCCACCCCGGGGGGCGCGGACTATGGCTACACCTTC. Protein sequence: CASSSTPGGADYGYTF.

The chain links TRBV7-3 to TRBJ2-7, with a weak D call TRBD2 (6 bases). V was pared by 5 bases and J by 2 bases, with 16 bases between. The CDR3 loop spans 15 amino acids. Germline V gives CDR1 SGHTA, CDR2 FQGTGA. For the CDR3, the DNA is TGTGCCAGCAGCGCGGGACTCTCTCCCACCTACGAGCAGTACTTC. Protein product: CASSAGLSPTYEQYF.

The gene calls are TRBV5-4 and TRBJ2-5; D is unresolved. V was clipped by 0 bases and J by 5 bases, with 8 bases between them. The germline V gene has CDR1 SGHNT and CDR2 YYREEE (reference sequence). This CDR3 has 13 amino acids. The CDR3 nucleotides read TGTGCCAGCAGCTTGGGATACTCGGAGACCCAGTACTTC. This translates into CASSLGYSETQYF.

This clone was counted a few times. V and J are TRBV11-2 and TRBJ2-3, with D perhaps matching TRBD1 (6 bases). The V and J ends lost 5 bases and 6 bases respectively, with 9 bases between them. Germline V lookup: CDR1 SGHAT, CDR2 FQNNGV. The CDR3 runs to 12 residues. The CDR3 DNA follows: TGTGCCAGCAGCCAGACAGGTGATACGCAGTATTTT. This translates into CASSQTGDTQYF.

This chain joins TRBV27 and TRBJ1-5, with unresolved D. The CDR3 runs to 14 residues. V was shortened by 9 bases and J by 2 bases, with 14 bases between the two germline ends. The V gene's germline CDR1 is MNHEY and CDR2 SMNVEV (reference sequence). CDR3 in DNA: TGTGCCAGGGGCAAGGGTGGTGGCAATCAGCCCCAGCATTTT. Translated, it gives CARGKGGGNQPQHF.

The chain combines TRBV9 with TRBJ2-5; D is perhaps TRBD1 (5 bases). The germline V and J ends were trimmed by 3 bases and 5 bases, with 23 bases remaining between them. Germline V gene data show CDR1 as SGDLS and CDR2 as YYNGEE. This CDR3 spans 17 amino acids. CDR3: CASSGQALGVGMETQYF. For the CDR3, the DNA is TGTGCCAGCAGCGGTCAAGCCCTAGGGGTGGGGATGGAGACCCAGTACTTC.

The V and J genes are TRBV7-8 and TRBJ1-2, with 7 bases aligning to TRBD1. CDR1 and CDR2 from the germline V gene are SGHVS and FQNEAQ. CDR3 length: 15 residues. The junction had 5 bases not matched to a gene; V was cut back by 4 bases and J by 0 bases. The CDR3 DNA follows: TGTGCCAGCAGCTCCCGGGACAGCTCTAACTATGGCTACACCTTC. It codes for CASSSRDSSNYGYTF.

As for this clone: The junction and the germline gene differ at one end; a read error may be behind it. The CDR3 loop reads CASSQRGGWGIF. The CDR3 nucleotides are TGTGCCAGCAGCCAGAGGGGCGGGTGGGGAATTTTT. V and J are TRBV6-1 and TRBJ1-4; D is possibly TRBD1 (5 bases). The CDR3 totals 12 residues. The germline V gene has CDR1 MNHNS and CDR2 SASEGT.